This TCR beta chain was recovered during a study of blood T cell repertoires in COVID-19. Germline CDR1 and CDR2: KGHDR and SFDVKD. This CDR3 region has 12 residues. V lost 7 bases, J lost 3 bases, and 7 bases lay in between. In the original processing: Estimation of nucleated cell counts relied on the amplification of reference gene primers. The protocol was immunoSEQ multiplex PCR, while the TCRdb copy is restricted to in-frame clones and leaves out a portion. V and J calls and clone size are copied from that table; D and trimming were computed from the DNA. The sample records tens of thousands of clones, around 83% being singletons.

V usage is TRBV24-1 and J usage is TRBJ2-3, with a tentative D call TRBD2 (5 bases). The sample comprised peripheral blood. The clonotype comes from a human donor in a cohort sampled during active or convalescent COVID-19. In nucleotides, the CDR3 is TGTGCCACCAGAGGACTGACAGATACGCAGTATTTT. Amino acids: CATRGLTDTQYF.